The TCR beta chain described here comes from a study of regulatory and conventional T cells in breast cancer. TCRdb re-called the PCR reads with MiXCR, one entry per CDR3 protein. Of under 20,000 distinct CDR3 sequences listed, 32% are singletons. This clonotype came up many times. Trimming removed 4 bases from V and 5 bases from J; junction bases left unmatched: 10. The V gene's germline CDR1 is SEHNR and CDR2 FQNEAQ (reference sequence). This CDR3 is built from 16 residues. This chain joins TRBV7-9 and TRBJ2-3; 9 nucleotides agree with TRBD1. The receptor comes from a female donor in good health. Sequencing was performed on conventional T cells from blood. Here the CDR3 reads CASSSLTGGLVDTQYF. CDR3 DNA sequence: TGTGCCAGCAGCTCACTTACAGGGGGCTTGGTAGATACGCAGTATTTT. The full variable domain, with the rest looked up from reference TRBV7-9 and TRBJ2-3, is DTGVSQNPRHKITKRGQNVTFRCDPISEHNRLYWYRQTLGQGPEFLTYFQNEAQLEKSRLLSDRFSAERPKGSFSTLEIQRTEQGDSAMYLCASSSLTGGLVDTQYFGPGTRLTVL.